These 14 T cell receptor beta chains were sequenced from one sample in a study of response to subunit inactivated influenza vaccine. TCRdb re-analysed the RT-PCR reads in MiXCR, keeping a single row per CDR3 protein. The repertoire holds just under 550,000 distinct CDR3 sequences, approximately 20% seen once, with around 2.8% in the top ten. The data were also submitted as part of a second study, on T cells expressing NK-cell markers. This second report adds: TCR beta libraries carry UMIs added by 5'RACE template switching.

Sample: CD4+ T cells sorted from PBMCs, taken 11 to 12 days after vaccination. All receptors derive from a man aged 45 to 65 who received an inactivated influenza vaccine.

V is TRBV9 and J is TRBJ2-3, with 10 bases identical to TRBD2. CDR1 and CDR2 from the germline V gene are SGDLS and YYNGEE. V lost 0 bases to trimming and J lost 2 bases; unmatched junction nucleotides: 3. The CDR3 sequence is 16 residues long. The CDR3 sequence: CASSVGLAGATDTQYF. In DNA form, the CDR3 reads TGTGCCAGCAGCGTAGGGCTAGCGGGAGCCACAGATACGCAGTATTTT.

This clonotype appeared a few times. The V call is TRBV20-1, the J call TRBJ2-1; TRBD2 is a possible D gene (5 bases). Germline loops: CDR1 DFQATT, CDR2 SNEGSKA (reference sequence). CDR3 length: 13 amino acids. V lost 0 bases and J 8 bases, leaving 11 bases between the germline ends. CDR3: CSARDGGSDEQFF. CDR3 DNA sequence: TGCAGTGCTAGAGATGGTGGGAGCGATGAGCAGTTCTTC.

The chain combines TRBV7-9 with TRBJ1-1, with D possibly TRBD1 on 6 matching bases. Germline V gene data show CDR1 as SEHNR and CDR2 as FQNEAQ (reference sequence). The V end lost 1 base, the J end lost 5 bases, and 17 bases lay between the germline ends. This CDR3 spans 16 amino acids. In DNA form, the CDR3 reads TGTGCCAGCAGCTTAGAAGGGGGGCGATGGGGAACTGAAGCTTTCTTT. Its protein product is CASSLEGGRWGTEAFF.

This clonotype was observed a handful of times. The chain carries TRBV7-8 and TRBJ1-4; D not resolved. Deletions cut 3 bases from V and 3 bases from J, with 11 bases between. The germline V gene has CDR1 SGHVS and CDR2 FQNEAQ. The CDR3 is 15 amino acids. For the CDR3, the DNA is TGTGCCAGCAGCTTGGTCTGGCCTTCTAATGAAAAACTGTTTTTT. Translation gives CASSLVWPSNEKLFF.

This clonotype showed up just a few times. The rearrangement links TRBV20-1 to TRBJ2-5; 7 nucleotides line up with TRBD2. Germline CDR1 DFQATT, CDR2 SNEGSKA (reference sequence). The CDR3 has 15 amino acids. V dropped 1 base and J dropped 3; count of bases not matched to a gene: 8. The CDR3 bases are TGCAGTGCTAGAGCGGGAGGATCCTTCGAAGAGACCCAGTACTTC. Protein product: CSARAGGSFEETQYF.

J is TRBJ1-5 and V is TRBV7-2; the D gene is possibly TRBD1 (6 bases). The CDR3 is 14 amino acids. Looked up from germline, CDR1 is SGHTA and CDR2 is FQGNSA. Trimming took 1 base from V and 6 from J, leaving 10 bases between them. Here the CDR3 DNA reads TGTGCCAGCAGCTTAGTAGGGGGATCTCAGCCCCAGCATTTT. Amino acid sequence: CASSLVGGSQPQHF.

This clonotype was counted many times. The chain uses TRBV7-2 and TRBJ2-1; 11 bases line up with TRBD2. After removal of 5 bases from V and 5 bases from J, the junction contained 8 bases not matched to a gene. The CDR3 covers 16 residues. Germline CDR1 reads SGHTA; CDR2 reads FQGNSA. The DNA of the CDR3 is TGTGCCAGCAGCCTAACCGGGACTAGCGGCAACAATGAGCAGTTCTTC. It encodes CASSLTGTSGNNEQFF.

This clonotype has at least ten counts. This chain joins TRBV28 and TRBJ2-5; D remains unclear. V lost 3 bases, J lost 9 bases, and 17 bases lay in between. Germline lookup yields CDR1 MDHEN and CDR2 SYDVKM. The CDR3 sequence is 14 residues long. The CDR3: CASSFGRPPLAQYF. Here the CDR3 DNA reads TGTGCCAGCAGTTTTGGGCGACCGCCCTTGGCCCAGTACTTC. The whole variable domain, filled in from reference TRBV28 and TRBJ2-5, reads DVKVTQSSRYLVKRTGEKVFLECVQDMDHENMFWYRQDPGLGLRLIYFSYDVKMKEKGDIPEGYSVSREKKERFSLILESASTNQTSMYLCASSFGRPPLAQYFGPGTRLLVL.

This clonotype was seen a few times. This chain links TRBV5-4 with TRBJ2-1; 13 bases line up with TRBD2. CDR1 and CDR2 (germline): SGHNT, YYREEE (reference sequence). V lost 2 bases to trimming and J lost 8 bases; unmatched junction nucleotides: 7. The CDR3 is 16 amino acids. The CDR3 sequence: CASSFLLAGGPDEQFF. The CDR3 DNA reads TGTGCCAGCAGCTTCTTACTAGCGGGAGGGCCGGATGAGCAGTTCTTC.

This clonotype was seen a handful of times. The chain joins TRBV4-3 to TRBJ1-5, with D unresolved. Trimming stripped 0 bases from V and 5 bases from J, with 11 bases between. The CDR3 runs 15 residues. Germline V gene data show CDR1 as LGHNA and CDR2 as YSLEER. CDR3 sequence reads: CASSQEPGFHQPQHF. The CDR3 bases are TGCGCCAGCAGCCAAGAGCCGGGTTTCCATCAGCCCCAGCATTTT.

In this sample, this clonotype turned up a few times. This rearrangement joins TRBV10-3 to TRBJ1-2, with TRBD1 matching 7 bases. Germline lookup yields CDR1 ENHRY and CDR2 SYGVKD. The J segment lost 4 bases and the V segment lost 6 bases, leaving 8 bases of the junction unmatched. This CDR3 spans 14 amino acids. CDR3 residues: CAIRGAGQTYGYTF. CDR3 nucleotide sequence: TGTGCCATCAGAGGTGCGGGACAGACCTATGGCTACACCTTC.

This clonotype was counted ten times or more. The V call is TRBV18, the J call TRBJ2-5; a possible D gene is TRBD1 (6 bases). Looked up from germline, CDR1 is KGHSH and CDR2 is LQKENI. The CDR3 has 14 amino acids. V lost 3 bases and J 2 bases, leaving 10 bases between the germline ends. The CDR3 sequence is CASSPQQGQETQYF. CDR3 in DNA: TGTGCCAGCTCACCGCAACAGGGTCAAGAGACCCAGTACTTC.

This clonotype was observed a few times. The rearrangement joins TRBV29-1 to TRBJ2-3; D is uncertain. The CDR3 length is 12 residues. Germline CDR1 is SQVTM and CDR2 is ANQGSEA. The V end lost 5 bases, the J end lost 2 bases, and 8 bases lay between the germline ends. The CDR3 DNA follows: TGCAGCGTTTTTATCACCACAGATACGCAGTATTTT. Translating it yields CSVFITTDTQYF.

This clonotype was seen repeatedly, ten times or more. The CDR3 loop reads CASSSQGRQTQYF. The CDR3 nucleotides are TGTGCCAGCAGCTCACAGGGAAGGCAGACCCAGTACTTC. The chain carries TRBV7-9 and TRBJ2-5; a weak D match, TRBD1 (6 bases). Per germline, CDR1 SEHNR and CDR2 FQNEAQ (reference sequence). The V end lost 4 bases, the J end lost 6 bases, and 12 bases lay between the germline ends. The CDR3 has 13 amino acids.